This T cell receptor (beta chain) originates from a study of somatic mutations in cytotoxic T cells in rheumatoid arthritis. The study's findings and limits: For CD8+ T-cell clonality, rheumatoid arthritis patients and age-matched healthy controls did not differ significantly. Only rheumatoid arthritis patients, not healthy controls, showed CD8+ clonality increasing with age.

From germline, CDR1 is SGDLS and CDR2 YYNGEE. The V segment lost 2 bases and the J segment 5 bases; nucleotides outside the gene matches: 7. The length of the CDR3 is 14 residues. TCRdb keeps only in-frame clones here, not all; method: immunoSEQ multiplex PCR. The top ten clones hold approximately 5% of a sample with fewer than 20,000 clones, roughly 72% of them seen once. A word on this clone: What it binds is not known.

The specimen was CD8+ T cells sorted from blood. The chain is built from TRBV9 and TRBJ2-7; 7 bases are shared with TRBD2. This sequence was found in a man in his sixties in good health. In DNA form, the CDR3 reads TGTGCCAGCAGCGTGGGGCGGGAGTTCAACGAGCAGTACTTC. Protein: CASSVGREFNEQYF.